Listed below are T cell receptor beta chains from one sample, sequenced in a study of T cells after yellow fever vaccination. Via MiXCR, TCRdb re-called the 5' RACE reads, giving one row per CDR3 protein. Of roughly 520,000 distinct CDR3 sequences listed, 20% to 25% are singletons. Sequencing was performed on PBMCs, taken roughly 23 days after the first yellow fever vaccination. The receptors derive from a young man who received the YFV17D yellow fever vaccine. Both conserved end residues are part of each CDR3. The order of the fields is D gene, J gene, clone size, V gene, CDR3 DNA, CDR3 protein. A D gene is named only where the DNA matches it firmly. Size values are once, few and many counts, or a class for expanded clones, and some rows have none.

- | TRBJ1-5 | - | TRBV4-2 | TGTGCCAGCAGCCAAGGGTACAGGGCGGCCCAGCATTTT | CASSQGYRAAQHF
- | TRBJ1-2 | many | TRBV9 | TGTGCCAGCAGCGTAGGTCAGGGTTATGGCTACACCTTC | CASSVGQGYGYTF
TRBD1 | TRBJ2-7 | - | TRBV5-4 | TGTGCCAGCAGCTTGGCCGACAGGGCCTCCTACGAGCAGTACTTC | CASSLADRASYEQYF
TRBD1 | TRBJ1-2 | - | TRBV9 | TGTGCCAGCAGCGTAGGGAGACAGGGGGCTCGTGGCTACACCTTC | CASSVGRQGARGYTF
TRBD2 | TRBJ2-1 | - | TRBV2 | TGTGCCAGCACTCTAGCGGGGGGTATGGAGCAGTTCTTC | CASTLAGGMEQFF
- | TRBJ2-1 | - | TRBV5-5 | TGTGCCAGCAGCTTGGAACACCCTCGGGATGAGCAGTTCTTC | CASSLEHPRDEQFF
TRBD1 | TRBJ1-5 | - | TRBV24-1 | TGTGCCACCCGGGGTGGCGGGACAGGCAATCAGCCCCAGCATTTT | CATRGGGTGNQPQHF
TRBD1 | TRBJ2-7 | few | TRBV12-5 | TGTGCTAGTGGTTTGGTCGGCGGGAGAAGAGGGTGGGGACAGGGAATTTTTTCCGACGAGCAGTACTTC | CASGLVGGRRGWGQGIFSDEQYF
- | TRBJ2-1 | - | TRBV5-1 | TGCGCCAGCAGCCTTCAGAGACTCTACAATGAGCAGTTCTTC | CASSLQRLYNEQFF
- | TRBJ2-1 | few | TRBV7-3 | TGTGCCAGCAGCTTACTAGCAGCCGGTGAGCAGTTCTTC | CASSLLAAGEQFF
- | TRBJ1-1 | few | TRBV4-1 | TGCGCCAGCAGCCAAGGATTCGTTTCCGTGGGGTGGGCTTTCTTT | CASSQGFVSVGWAFF
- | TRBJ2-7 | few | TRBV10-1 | TGCGCCAGCAGTGAGTCAGCGGACTCCTACGAGCAGTACTTC | CASSESADSYEQYF
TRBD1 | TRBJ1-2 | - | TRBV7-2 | TGTGCCAGCAGCTCCTCCCAGGGACAGGGGGCTCCGGCCTTC | CASSSSQGQGAPAF
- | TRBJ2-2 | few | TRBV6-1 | TGTGCCAGCAGTCGTACCCGGGACGGGGAGCTGTTTTTT | CASSRTRDGELFF
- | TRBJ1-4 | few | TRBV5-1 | TGCGCCAGCAGCTTGGACGTCACGGTGGGGAATAATGAAAAACTGTTTTTT | CASSLDVTVGNNEKLFF
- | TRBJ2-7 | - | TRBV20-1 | TGCAGTGCTAGAGATCTGAACAGCTACGAGCAGTACTTC | CSARDLNSYEQYF
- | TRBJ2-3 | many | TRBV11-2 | TGTGCCAGCAGCCGAGAGGGGAGGGGGGGCACCCCAGCGACAGATACGCAGTATTTT | CASSREGRGGTPATDTQYF
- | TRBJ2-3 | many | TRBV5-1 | TGCGCCAGCAGCTTAGGGGACTGGACAGATACGCAGTATTTT | CASSLGDWTDTQYF
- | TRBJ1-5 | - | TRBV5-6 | TGTGCCAGCAGCTTCGGGCCAACGGGGCCCCAGCATTTT | CASSFGPTGPQHF
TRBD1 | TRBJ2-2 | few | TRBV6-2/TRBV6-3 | TGTGCCAGCAGTTACGATTCCGGGACAGGGGCCACCGGGGAGCTGTTTTTT | CASSYDSGTGATGELFF
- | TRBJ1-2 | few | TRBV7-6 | TGTGCCAGCAGTTCCGGGAATAACTATGGCTACACCTTC | CASSSGNNYGYTF
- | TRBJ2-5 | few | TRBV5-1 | TGCGCCAGCTCCATGGGGGGCGGTCGAGAGACCCAGTACTTC | CASSMGGGRETQYF
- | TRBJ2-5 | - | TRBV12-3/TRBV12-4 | TGTGCCAGCACCCACAGCGTGGGAGAGACCCAGTACTTC | CASTHSVGETQYF
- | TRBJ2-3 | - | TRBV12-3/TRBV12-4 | TGTGCCAGCAGTTTTCCTTGGGGGAGCACAGATACGCAGTATTTT | CASSFPWGSTDTQYF